The rows below give T cell receptor beta chains drawn from one sample of a study of blood T cell repertoires in COVID-19. Assay: immunoSEQ multiplex PCR; the TCRdb copy retains only in-frame clones and omits some. The profile shows roughly 110,000 clones, approximately 90% of them singletons. Sequencing was done on a sample of peripheral blood. These receptors all stem from a woman between 45 and 65 years old with acute or convalescent COVID-19. Each CDR3 is given with its conserved first and last residue. D genes are given only for firm matches. Some rows have no size entry. The others give once, few or many, or a class for an expanded clone.

V	J	size	D	CDR3	DNA
TRBV10-1	TRBJ2-1	NA	NA	CASSGGRTSNEQFF	TGCGCCAGCAGTGGGGGGAGGACCTCCAATGAGCAGTTCTTC
TRBV19	TRBJ2-7	NA	TRBD1	CASSTGQFSYEQYF	TGTGCCAGTAGTACGGGACAGTTTTCCTACGAGCAGTACTTC
TRBV7-8	TRBJ1-2	NA	TRBD1	CASSPGTGGGGYTF	TGTGCCAGCAGCCCCGGGACAGGGGGCGGCGGCTACACCTTC
TRBV27	TRBJ1-6	NA	TRBD1	CASSQRQGSYNSPLHF	TGTGCCAGCAGTCAAAGACAGGGCTCCTATAATTCACCCCTCCACTTT
TRBV2	TRBJ2-3	NA	NA	CASTVKQGRTDTQYF	TGTGCCAGCACCGTTAAACAGGGAAGGACAGATACGCAGTATTTT
TRBV10-3	TRBJ1-5	NA	NA	CAISGQVDQPQHF	TGTGCCATCAGTGGACAGGTTGATCAGCCCCAGCATTTT
TRBV13	TRBJ1-2	NA	NA	CASSLGYLANYGYTF	TGTGCCAGCAGCTTAGGATACTTAGCTAACTATGGCTACACCTTC
TRBV9	TRBJ2-1	once	TRBD1	CASSSHRDRADNEQFF	TGTGCCAGCAGCTCCCACCGGGACAGGGCGGACAATGAGCAGTTCTTC
TRBV30	TRBJ1-5	NA	TRBD1	CAWSRTGGEPQHF	TGTGCCTGGAGCAGGACAGGGGGTGAGCCCCAGCATTTT
TRBV2	TRBJ1-5	NA	NA	CASNFKRNQSPQHF	TGTGCCAGCAATTTTAAGAGGAATCAATCACCCCAGCATTTT
TRBV14	TRBJ1-1	NA	NA	CASSMVGYRERNTEAFF	TGTGCCAGCAGCATGGTGGGTTATCGTGAGCGAAACACTGAAGCTTTCTTT
TRBV7-9	TRBJ2-5	NA	NA	CASSNSEEGETQYF	TGTGCCAGCAGCAATTCGGAGGAGGGGGAGACCCAGTACTTC
TRBV27	TRBJ1-1	NA	NA	CASSFRGNTEAFF	TGTGCCAGCAGTTTTAGGGGGAACACTGAAGCTTTCTTT
TRBV28	TRBJ2-5	NA	TRBD1	CASSPGQGIGETQYF	TGTGCCAGCAGTCCGGGACAGGGAATAGGAGAGACCCAGTACTTC
TRBV5-4	TRBJ2-3	NA	TRBD2	CASSVGLAGGRGDTQYF	TGTGCCAGCAGCGTGGGACTAGCGGGAGGGCGGGGGGATACGCAGTATTTT
TRBV5-1	TRBJ2-3	NA	NA	CASRSRHRVSTDTQYF	TGCGCCAGCAGATCCAGACACAGGGTCAGCACAGATACGCAGTATTTT
TRBV4-1	TRBJ1-5	NA	NA	CASSQVISTGQPQHF	TGCGCCAGCAGCCAAGTGATCTCAACTGGTCAGCCCCAGCATTTT
TRBV28	TRBJ2-7	NA	NA	CASSLSPDYEQYF	TGTGCCAGCAGTTTAAGCCCTGACTACGAGCAGTACTTC
TRBV4-3	TRBJ1-1	NA	NA	CASSQEGENTEAFF	TGCGCCAGCAGCCAAGAGGGAGAGAACACTGAAGCTTTCTTT
TRBV25-1	TRBJ1-3	NA	NA	CASTSGSVSGNTIYF	TGTGCCAGCACCTCGGGGAGCGTCTCTGGAAACACCATATATTTT
TRBV7-9	TRBJ2-7	NA	NA	CASSLSLTSGEQYF	TGTGCCAGCAGCCTATCACTTACCTCGGGCGAGCAGTACTTC
TRBV5-1	TRBJ1-5	NA	NA	CASSLEGSPNNQPQHF	TGCGCCAGCAGCTTGGAGGGGTCCCCTAACAATCAGCCCCAGCATTTT
TRBV28	TRBJ1-2	NA	TRBD1	CASRNMGQGDYNYGYTF	TGTGCCAGCAGGAACATGGGACAGGGAGATTATAACTATGGCTACACCTTC
TRBV3-1/TRBV3-2	TRBJ2-1	NA	NA	CASSQRFGSSYNEQFF	TGTGCCAGCAGCCAGAGGTTTGGGAGCTCCTACAATGAGCAGTTCTTC
TRBV19	TRBJ2-3	NA	TRBD2	CASSMTSGSTDTQYF	TGTGCCAGTAGTATGACTAGCGGGAGCACAGATACGCAGTATTTT
TRBV27	TRBJ2-5	NA	NA	CASSFSASRETQYF	TGTGCCAGCAGTTTCTCTGCCTCCCGGGAGACCCAGTACTTC
TRBV2	TRBJ1-2	NA	NA	CASSERAWYGYTF	TGTGCCAGCAGTGAGCGGGCGTGGTATGGCTACACCTTC
TRBV7-2	TRBJ2-3	NA	NA	CASSLSQAGNTDTQYF	TGTGCCAGCAGCTTAAGCCAGGCAGGAAACACAGATACGCAGTATTTT
TRBV28	TRBJ1-1	NA	TRBD1	CASSFGTVPTNEAFF	TGTGCCAGCAGTTTCGGGACAGTACCTACTAATGAAGCTTTCTTT
TRBV28	TRBJ1-2	NA	NA	CASSSPQGWDYGYTF	TGTGCCAGCAGTTCACCCCAGGGTTGGGACTATGGCTACACCTTC
TRBV10-3	TRBJ1-1	NA	NA	CAISESYGGGARGTEAFF	TGTGCCATCAGTGAGTCCTACGGAGGGGGGGCAAGAGGCACTGAAGCTTTCTTT
TRBV15	TRBJ1-5	NA	NA	CATSRPGRINQPQHF	TGTGCCACCAGCAGACCCGGGAGGATTAATCAGCCCCAGCATTTT
TRBV12-3/TRBV12-4	TRBJ2-2	NA	NA	CASSYRNGELFF	TGTGCCAGCAGTTACAGGAACGGGGAGCTGTTTTTT
TRBV10-3	TRBJ1-3	once	TRBD1	CAIPMTGLGNTIYF	TGTGCCATCCCTATGACAGGGTTGGGAAACACCATATATTTT
TRBV28	TRBJ2-7	NA	TRBD2	CASSLTSGGSYEQYF	TGTGCCAGCAGTCTCACTAGCGGGGGATCGTACGAGCAGTACTTC
TRBV19	TRBJ1-4	NA	TRBD1	CASSPSGGEYEKLFF	TGTGCCAGTAGCCCCTCAGGGGGCGAATATGAAAAACTGTTTTTT